The TCR beta chain under discussion was sequenced for a study of T-cell memory formation after mild COVID-19. For the study at large: Among the donors, TCR clusters were largely specific to each donor. Study-wide findings and caveats: Contracting CD8+ clones were enriched in EMRA, CD4+ mainly in CM and EM.

One entry per CDR3 protein results from TCRdb running MiXCR on the 5' RACE reads. The repertoire has about 38,000 distinct CDR3 sequences, about 10% of them found once; the top ten carry roughly 27%. This clonotype occurred a few times. Its target is not known. The specimen sequenced was PBMCs or a T cell subset sorted from them (not recorded which). The TCR was taken from a man younger than 35 who had mild COVID-19 (a few samples of this study predate the infection). Cell type and time point are not known.

CDR3 region: CASSLGAIMNTEAFF. The CDR3 DNA reads as TGTGCCAGCAGCCTAGGGGCAATCATGAACACTGAAGCTTTCTTT. The chain couples TRBV7-9 to TRBJ1-1; the D gene is possibly TRBD1 (5 bases). CDR1 and CDR2 (germline): SEHNR, FQNEAQ (reference sequence). Trimming cost V 5 bases and J 0 bases, with 13 bases left between them. There are 15 residues in the CDR3.